A selection of T cell receptor beta chains follows, all from one sample in a study of T-cell reconstitution after alpha-beta-depleted transplantation in children. TCRdb reprocessed the PCR reads via MiXCR and lists one record per CDR3 protein. The data show 450,000 to 500,000 distinct CDR3 sequences, with under 15% seen just once and roughly 5.4% held by the top ten. Specimen: PBMCs from the stem cell graft donor, collected from the stem cell graft. These receptors were obtained from a human donor who donated a stem cell graft to a child with combined immunodeficiency. CDR3s include the opening cysteine and the closing phenylalanine or tryptophan.

CDR3 length: 16; J gene: TRBJ2-3; V gene: TRBV20-1; CDR3 protein: CSARDQGTRGTDTQYF
CDR3 length: 14; J gene: TRBJ1-5; V gene: TRBV20-1; CDR3 protein: CSARGTHSNQPQHF
CDR3 length: 14; J gene: TRBJ2-2; V gene: TRBV24-1; CDR3 protein: CATRGTRESGELFF
CDR3 length: 16; J gene: TRBJ2-1; V gene: TRBV7-2; CDR3 protein: CASSSLFISSYNEQFF
CDR3 length: 15; J gene: TRBJ1-1; V gene: TRBV6-2/TRBV6-3; CDR3 protein: CASSEPGRLNTEAFF
CDR3 length: 15; J gene: TRBJ2-5; V gene: TRBV12-5; CDR3 protein: CASGPSGVYQETQYF
CDR3 length: 19; J gene: TRBJ2-1; V gene: TRBV30; CDR3 protein: CAWSGTSGKILSSYNEQFF
CDR3 length: 14; J gene: TRBJ1-1; V gene: TRBV18; CDR3 protein: CASSPGGWNTEAFF
CDR3 length: 16; J gene: TRBJ1-2; V gene: TRBV3-1; CDR3 protein: CASSPEGEGWVDGYTF
CDR3 length: 15; J gene: TRBJ2-1; V gene: TRBV12-3/TRBV12-4; CDR3 protein: CASSLGGSFYNEQFF
CDR3 length: 12; J gene: TRBJ2-1; V gene: TRBV20-1; CDR3 protein: CSVGQVYNEQFF
CDR3 length: 14; J gene: TRBJ2-5; V gene: TRBV29-1; CDR3 protein: CSVLRTGGEETQYF
CDR3 length: 15; J gene: TRBJ2-5; V gene: TRBV20-1; CDR3 protein: CSARDTSGYQETQYF
CDR3 length: 13; J gene: TRBJ2-7; V gene: TRBV7-2; CDR3 protein: CASSSWDVYEQYF
CDR3 length: 15; J gene: TRBJ2-5; V gene: TRBV11-3; CDR3 protein: CVSSLGPRLGETQYF
CDR3 length: 16; J gene: TRBJ1-1; V gene: TRBV4-3; CDR3 protein: CASSQDRQGMNTEAFF
CDR3 length: 14; J gene: TRBJ1-5; V gene: TRBV12-3/TRBV12-4; CDR3 protein: CASRGTAYNQPQHF
CDR3 length: 15; J gene: TRBJ2-7; V gene: TRBV5-1; CDR3 protein: CASSQESATIYEQYF
CDR3 length: 18; J gene: TRBJ2-1; V gene: TRBV12-3/TRBV12-4; CDR3 protein: CASSLHKWTSGQADEQFF
CDR3 length: 14; J gene: TRBJ2-7; V gene: TRBV6-2/TRBV6-3; CDR3 protein: CASSYGRDPYEQYF
CDR3 length: 12; J gene: TRBJ2-5; V gene: TRBV14; CDR3 protein: CASSQGKGTQYF
CDR3 length: 14; J gene: TRBJ1-2; V gene: TRBV29-1; CDR3 protein: CSAGIQGRFYGYTF
CDR3 length: 16; J gene: TRBJ2-1; V gene: TRBV4-3; CDR3 protein: CASSQDRIASYNEQFF
CDR3 length: 14; J gene: TRBJ2-1; V gene: TRBV27; CDR3 protein: CASSFTQGYNEQFF
CDR3 length: 15; J gene: TRBJ2-1; V gene: TRBV5-3; CDR3 protein: CARSWTPDYYNEQFF
CDR3 length: 15; J gene: TRBJ2-7; V gene: TRBV27; CDR3 protein: CASSPWGHLSYEQYF
CDR3 length: 15; J gene: TRBJ2-2; V gene: TRBV7-3; CDR3 protein: CASSSDYLGTGELFF
CDR3 length: 12; J gene: TRBJ2-7; V gene: TRBV29-1; CDR3 protein: CSVERTACEQYF
CDR3 length: 13; J gene: TRBJ1-1; V gene: TRBV7-8; CDR3 protein: CASSLETVTEAFF
CDR3 length: 14; J gene: TRBJ2-4; V gene: TRBV5-5; CDR3 protein: CASSLGRGDNIQYF
CDR3 length: 16; J gene: TRBJ2-2; V gene: TRBV27; CDR3 protein: CASSLLRGGRTGELFF
CDR3 length: 16; J gene: TRBJ1-3; V gene: TRBV4-2; CDR3 protein: CASSHTGTSSGNTIYF
CDR3 length: 16; J gene: TRBJ2-3; V gene: TRBV4-3; CDR3 protein: CASSQDRAGGRNTQYF
CDR3 length: 16; J gene: TRBJ2-2; V gene: TRBV24-1; CDR3 protein: CATSERKGFNTGELFF
CDR3 length: 14; J gene: TRBJ2-7; V gene: TRBV6-2/TRBV6-3; CDR3 protein: CASSYSVNGREQYF
CDR3 length: 15; J gene: TRBJ1-3; V gene: TRBV12-3/TRBV12-4; CDR3 protein: CASSIDSFSGNTIYF
CDR3 length: 15; J gene: TRBJ2-1; V gene: TRBV7-2; CDR3 protein: CASSLDGLAYNEQFF
CDR3 length: 17; J gene: TRBJ1-6; V gene: TRBV9; CDR3 protein: CASSVDFQGAENSPLHF
CDR3 length: 12; J gene: TRBJ1-2; V gene: TRBV29-1; CDR3 protein: CSVEHGYYGYTF
CDR3 length: 16; J gene: TRBJ2-1; V gene: TRBV21-1; CDR3 protein: CASSKAQGGTYNEQFF
CDR3 length: 14; J gene: TRBJ2-3; V gene: TRBV28; CDR3 protein: CASSGSLRTDTQYF